This T cell receptor beta chain was documented in a study of T cells of healthy individuals (dated by TCRdb to the late 2010s). Reading from cysteine to phenylalanine, the CDR3 counts 14 amino acids. This entry keeps only the CDR3 DNA: 42 bases, framed from base 1. The germline V gene encodes CDR1 SEHNR and CDR2 FQNEAQ (reference sequence). V drops 6 bases and J drops 0 bases, leaving 11 bases in between. Library creation used 5' RACE. The instrument given in TCRdb is Illumina MiSeq. TCRdb took the public reads, trimmed them with fastp at Q25, ran MiXCR for clone calling and kept in-frame beta chains. Duplicate CDR3 protein sequences are folded into a single record with the most common DNA and genes. The sample table lists around 80,000 distinct CDR3 sequences, approximately 5.4% of them with a count of one. About 7.5% of the sample rests with the top ten. This clonotype was counted many times. The antigen it binds to is not known. Nothing much larger sits one base from this clone, and base qualities are not available.

The receptor chain draws on TRBV7-9 and TRBJ1-1, with the identity of the D gene unclear. The sequence came from a female donor in good health. The nucleotide sequence reads as follows: TGTGCCAGCAGGCCAGTGGGGATGAACACTGAAGCTTTCTTT. The encoded protein is CASRPVGMNTEAFF.